This T cell receptor beta chain was sequenced in a study of cytotoxic CD8 clonotypes in ibrutinib-treated CLL. Study as a whole: Collecting the response samples happened after a median 12 months of treatment, with a range of 6 to 36. Study-wide points: The study found public clonotypes uncommon, contracting or stable on treatment.

On this clone itself: Its antigen remains unidentified.

TCRdb keeps only in-frame clones here, not all; method: immunoSEQ multiplex PCR. The sample carries 250,000 to 350,000 clones, more than 70% recorded once. Specimen: PBMCs, collected at disease progression, from a patient treated with ibrutinib. This TCR was recovered from a human donor with chronic lymphocytic leukemia.

The CDR3 nucleotides read TGCAGCGGCGCCTCCGGGGGGGGCGAGCAGTACTTC. It specifies CSGASGGGEQYF. V gene TRBV29-1 combines with J gene TRBJ2-7, with 8 nucleotides matching TRBD2. With V trimmed by 7 bases and J by 6 bases, 8 bases remained unmatched. CDR3 length: 12 amino acids. CDR1 SQVTM and CDR2 ANQGSEA come from the germline V gene.